Listed here are 19 T cell receptor beta chains from one sample, sequenced in a study of tissue T cells after allogeneic stem cell transplantation. Method: immunoSEQ multiplex PCR; TCRdb's copy keeps in-frame clones and lacks some. The profile shows about 7,800 clones, around 42% of them singletons. Time point noted: mouse harvest day 7 after allogeneic transplant. Tail vein injection delivered 10^7 T-cell-depleted bone marrow cells and 10^6 splenic CD5+ T cells. The sequenced material came from gut tissue. These receptors were taken from a female BALB/c mouse given C57BL/6 T cells with graft-versus-host disease after an allogeneic hematopoietic cell transplant.

Points on this clone: The genes are named according to mouse. The covered CDR3 bases are TGTGCCAGCAGTATCGGCAACCAGGCTCCGCTT. This translates into CASSIGNQAPL. The full CDR3 sequence reads CASSIGNQAPLF. V usage is TRBV19 and J usage is TRBJ1-5; D call uncertain. The read ends 1 residue early relative to the CDR3; the germline J gene fills the gap. This CDR3 has 12 residues. In germline, CDR1 is FNHDT, CDR2 SITEND (reference sequence). The ends were cut back, 2 bases at V and 3 bases at J, with 3 bases in the middle.

Remarks on this clone: Mouse gene names apply. The read gets to within 1 residue of the CDR3 end, and the germline J gene fills in the rest. The V call is TRBV15, the J call TRBJ2-1; TRBD1 aligns across 7 bases. There are 15 residues in the CDR3. J was trimmed by 3 bases and V by 1 base; bases with no gene match: 3. Germline values: CDR1 SGHND, CDR2 FRSKSL. The CDR3 protein is CASSLEAGGYAEQFF. Incomplete CDR3 DNA: TGTGCCAGCAGTTTAGAGGCAGGGGGCTATGCTGAGCAGTTC.

Turning to this clone: All gene names here are mouse names. Read data end 1 residue before the CDR3 end; the end is taken from the germline J gene. This chain links TRBV26 with TRBJ1-3, with a possible D match to TRBD1 (5 bases). V was trimmed by 2 bases and J by 0 bases, leaving 5 bases between them. The CDR3 has 14 residues. CDR1 and CDR2 from the germline V gene are KGHPV and FQNQEV (reference sequence). CDR3 DNA, as far as it was read: TGTGCCAGCAGTCTGGGGGGTTCTGGAAATACGCTCTAT. It encodes CASSLGGSGNTLY. The full CDR3 reads CASSLGGSGNTLYF.

Turning to this clone: The germline and genes are mouse ones. The CDR3 end falls 1 residue outside the read, so it is completed with the germline J gene. The gene calls are TRBV13-2 and TRBJ2-3; a possible D gene is TRBD2 (6 bases). The length of the CDR3 is 15 residues. The V gene lost 0 bases and the J gene lost 3 bases, with 11 bases spanning the gap. Germline V CDR1 and CDR2: NNHNN, SYGAGS (reference sequence). The part of the CDR3 DNA that was read is TGTGCCAGCGGTGATGCAATCGGGGGGGCAGAAACGCTGTAT. Translated, it gives CASGDAIGGAETLY. The CDR3, in full, reads CASGDAIGGAETLYF.

About this clone: The genes are named according to mouse. The read finishes 1 residue shy of the CDR3 end, and the germline J gene is used to complete it. The gene calls are TRBV15 and TRBJ1-1; D unclear. The CDR3 consists of 13 residues. Germline V gene data show CDR1 as SGHND and CDR2 as FRSKSL. V dropped 1 base and J dropped 1 base, with 4 bases sitting between them. The part of the CDR3 DNA that was read is TGTGCCAGCAGTTTAGACAGAAACACAGAAGTCTTC. Amino acid sequence: CASSLDRNTEVF. The CDR3 reads in full as CASSLDRNTEVFF.

This clone was observed a few times. The gene names here belong to mouse. With the read ending 1 residue before the CDR3 end, the germline J gene is used to fill in that end. The chain is built from TRBV26 and TRBJ1-1; D gene unclear. The CDR3 consists of 10 residues. Germline lookup yields CDR1 KGHPV and CDR2 FQNQEV (reference sequence). V was pared by 0 bases and J by 11 bases, with 4 bases between. CDR3 DNA (partial): TGTGCCAGCAGTCTGTCGACCGTCTTC. Amino acid sequence: CASSLSTVF. The CDR3 as a whole reads CASSLSTVFF.

As concerns this clone: Germline and genes here are mouse. Sequencing ends 1 residue short of the CDR3 end; the germline J gene provides the rest. This chain connects TRBV29 to TRBJ1-5; D perhaps matches TRBD1 (6 bases). The germline V gene encodes CDR1 MSHET and CDR2 SYDVDS. V was shortened by 6 bases and J by 1 base, with 10 bases between the two germline ends. This CDR3 has 14 amino acids. CDR3 DNA, as far as it was read: TGTGCTAGCAGCCCGGGACAAAACAACCAGGCTCCGCTT. Translating it yields CASSPGQNNQAPL. The full CDR3 sequence reads CASSPGQNNQAPLF.

This clone was observed a few times. The germline and genes are mouse ones. The observed sequence ends 1 residue before the CDR3 terminus, with the missing tail filled in from the germline J gene. At the DNA level, this CDR3 is encoded by other sequences in the same sample as well. The rearrangement joins TRBV26 to TRBJ1-3, with D uncertain. This CDR3 spans 14 amino acids. The V and J ends lost 5 bases and 0 bases respectively, with 8 bases between them. Germline V gene lookup returns CDR1 KGHPV and CDR2 FQNQEV (reference sequence). The CDR3 sequence is CASSLANSGNTLYF. The DNA read from the CDR3 is TGTGCCAGCAGTTTGGCAAATTCTGGAAATACGCTCTAT.

Points on this clone: The gene names here belong to mouse. From the germline J gene comes the end of the CDR3, since the read stops 1 residue before it. This chain links TRBV12-1 with TRBJ2-3; 9 bases map to TRBD2. The CDR3 length is 15 residues. CDR1 SGHSN and CDR2 HYEKVE come from the germline V gene. The J segment lost 0 bases and the V segment lost 2 bases, leaving 2 bases of the junction unmatched. The DNA read from the CDR3 is TGTGCCAGCTCTCGGGACTGGGATAGTGCAGAAACGCTGTAT. The encoded protein is CASSRDWDSAETLY. The entire CDR3 is CASSRDWDSAETLYF.

By its share, this clone is medium-sized. The gene symbols are mouse symbols. The read gets to within 1 residue of the CDR3 end, and the germline J gene fills in the rest. The V and J genes are TRBV26 and TRBJ1-1; possible D gene TRBD1, 5 bases. Trimming took off 2 bases at V and 3 bases at J, with 7 bases between the two ends. Germline values: CDR1 KGHPV, CDR2 FQNQEV (reference sequence). The CDR3 runs to 13 residues. Here the CDR3 reads CASSLGRDTEVFF. Incomplete CDR3 DNA: TGTGCCAGCAGTCTGGGCAGGGACACAGAAGTCTTC.

This clone was seen a single time. Gene names are the mouse ones. The DNA ends 1 residue before the CDR3 does, and the rest of the CDR3 is filled in from the germline J gene. The chain has TRBV26 and TRBJ2-1; D remains ambiguous. Per germline, CDR1 KGHPV and CDR2 FQNQEV (reference sequence). This CDR3 has 14 amino acids. Trimming shortened V by 2 bases and J by 1 base, and 6 bases separated the two germline ends. CDR3 sequence reads: CASSLRANYAEQFF. The sequenced CDR3 bases are TGTGCCAGCAGTCTGAGGGCGAACTATGCTGAGCAGTTC.

A word on this clone: The germline and genes are mouse ones. The read halts 1 residue ahead of the CDR3 end, with the missing end drawn from the germline J gene. The chain joins TRBV13-2 to TRBJ1-3; D is ambiguous. V lost 0 bases to trimming and J lost 0 bases, with 7 bases between them. The CDR3 contains 15 residues. CDR1 and CDR2 from the germline V gene are NNHNN and SYGAGS (reference sequence). CDR3 bases read: TGTGCCAGCGGTGATGTGACAAATTCTGGAAATACGCTCTAT. As protein: CASGDVTNSGNTLY. The whole CDR3 protein is CASGDVTNSGNTLYF.

In its sample, this clone was seen a few times. The gene names here belong to mouse. With the read ending 1 residue before the CDR3 end, the germline J gene is used to fill in that end. J is TRBJ1-4 and V is TRBV23; the D call of TRBD1 is as the table states it, not checked on the DNA. Germline V lookup: CDR1 KGHTA, CDR2 FQNQQP. This CDR3 comprises 16 residues. The CDR3 DNA, read in part, is TGCTCCAGCAGTCAATCGAGGACAGGGCCCAACGAAAGATTATTT. This encodes CSSSQSRTGPNERLF. The whole CDR3 sequence is CSSSQSRTGPNERLFF.

Comment on this clone: Genes and germline are mouse. The DNA read from the CDR3 is TGTGCCAGCGGGACAGGGAGAAGTCAAAACACCTTGTAC. It translates to CASGTGRSQNTLY. In full, the CDR3 reads CASGTGRSQNTLYF. This chain connects TRBV13-2 to TRBJ2-4, with 7 nucleotides matching TRBD1. The read finishes 1 residue shy of the CDR3 end, and the germline J gene is used to complete it. The CDR3 runs to 14 residues. V shed 5 bases, J shed 0 bases, and the junction held 3 bases outside the gene matches. Germline V gene data show CDR1 as NNHNN and CDR2 as SYGAGS (reference sequence).

This clone was counted only a few times. Genes here carry mouse names. The read gets to within 1 residue of the CDR3 end, and the germline J gene fills in the rest. The chain recombines TRBV13-2 with TRBJ2-5, with D unresolved. The CDR3 runs 13 residues. The V gene's germline CDR1 is NNHNN and CDR2 SYGAGS (reference sequence). Trimming pared 2 bases from V and 5 bases from J, leaving 9 bases between. The CDR3 DNA, read in part, is TGTGCCAGCGGTGACCTGACGGGAGACACCCAGTAC. Its protein is CASGDLTGDTQY. The whole CDR3 reads CASGDLTGDTQYF.

Worth noting for this clone: Mouse names are used for the genes. The sequenced fragment ends 1 residue before the CDR3 boundary, so the rest is inferred from the germline J gene. V and J are TRBV29 and TRBJ1-6, with 11 bases aligning to TRBD1. TRBJ1-6 is an ORF; its function is uncertain. CDR1 and CDR2 from the germline V gene are MSHET and SYDVDS. The CDR3 has 16 residues. V shed 4 bases and J 3 bases; nucleotides not matched to a gene: 2. CDR3 bases read: TGTGCTAGCAGTTCCGGGACAGGGGGCTATAATTCGCCCCTCTAC. It yields the protein CASSSGTGGYNSPLY. The CDR3 in full is CASSSGTGGYNSPLYF.

The table lists this clone with a few counts. These gene names are mouse names. Read sequence stops 1 residue before the CDR3 end, and the germline J gene provides the missing end. The chain employs TRBV3 and TRBJ1-4, with a weak D call TRBD1 (5 bases). CDR1 and CDR2 (germline): SNHLY, FYNGKV (reference sequence). The V end was cut by 0 bases, the J end by 7 bases, with 9 bases between. The CDR3 loop spans 14 amino acids. Partial CDR3 DNA: TGTGCCAGCAGCTTAGCCAGGGTGCCCGAAAGATTATTT. Its translation is CASSLARVPERLF. The entire CDR3 is CASSLARVPERLFF.

This clone is categorized as medium-sized. Mouse gene names apply. Coverage ceases 1 residue before the CDR3 finishes, and the germline J gene fills in the end. The V call is TRBV2, the J call TRBJ2-2; TRBD1 matches 10 bases. The CDR3 contains 17 residues. Germline CDR1 is LGHNA and CDR2 is YSYQKL. V shed 1 base and J 6 bases; nucleotides not matched to a gene: 8. Partial CDR3 DNA: TGTGCCAGCAGCCAAGCACCGGGACAGGGGAGGCCCGGGCAGCTCTAC. This codes for CASSQAPGQGRPGQLY. The whole CDR3 sequence reads CASSQAPGQGRPGQLYF. The full variable domain, in which reference TRBV2 and TRBJ2-2 provide the parts outside the CDR3, is DPKIIQKPKYLVAVTGSEKILICEQYLGHNAMYWYRQSAKKPLEFMFSYSYQKLMDNQTASSRFQPQSSKKNHLDLQITALKPDDSATYFCASSQAPGQGRPGQLYFGEGSKLTVL.

Of note for this clone: Mouse germline and gene names are used. The missing CDR3 end, 1 residue past where the read stops, is filled in from the germline J gene. The genes are TRBV1 and TRBJ2-7, with TRBD2 identical over 9 bases. This CDR3 comprises 14 residues. The V gene's germline CDR1 is NSQYPW and CDR2 LRSPGD (reference sequence). V lost 2 bases, J lost 6 bases, and 5 bases stayed unmatched. CDR3 protein: CTCSANWGAREQYF. Incomplete CDR3 DNA: TGCACCTGCAGTGCAAACTGGGGGGCGCGTGAACAGTAC. Looking up the rest from reference TRBV1 and TRBJ2-7 gives the full variable domain: VTLLEQNPRWRLVPRGQAVNLRCILKNSQYPWMSWYQQDLQKQLQWLFTLRSPGDKEVKSLPGADYLATRVTDTELRLQVANMSQGRTLYCTCSANWGAREQYFGPGTRLTVL.